The rows below give T cell receptor beta chains drawn from one sample of a study of T cells in Graves' hyperthyroidism and ophthalmopathy. TCRdb called the multiplex PCR reads again in MiXCR, with one record for every CDR3 protein. The sample carries approximately 420,000 distinct CDR3 sequences, about 15% recorded once. Sample: blood. The receptors were gathered from a woman aged 25 to 45 with Graves' hyperthyroidism. Both conserved end residues are part of each CDR3. The order of the fields is V gene, clone size, J gene, D gene, CDR3 protein, CDR3 DNA. A D gene is named only where the DNA matches it firmly. Size tells how often a clone was seen (once, few, many) or the class of an expanded clone, and some rows leave it out.

TRBV11-1	many	TRBJ2-1	-	CASSSSGPWGSEQFF	TGTGCCAGCAGCTCAAGCGGACCTTGGGGCAGTGAGCAGTTCTTC
TRBV28	many	TRBJ2-3	TRBD2	CASSFETSGRGQYF	TGTGCCAGCAGTTTTGAGACTAGCGGGAGAGGGCAGTATTTT
TRBV3-1	-	TRBJ2-5	-	CASSPNERETQYF	TGTGCCAGCAGCCCCAACGAAAGGGAGACCCAGTACTTC
TRBV28	many	TRBJ1-3	-	CASSFGGPGNTIYF	TGTGCCAGCAGTTTTGGGGGACCTGGAAACACCATATATTTT
TRBV20-1	many	TRBJ2-1	-	CSARESGVVQFF	TGCAGTGCTAGAGAATCGGGAGTGGTGCAGTTCTTC
TRBV18	many	TRBJ2-7	TRBD2	CASSQDGAGVAEQYF	TGTGCCAGCTCCCAAGACGGGGCGGGAGTTGCCGAGCAGTACTTC
TRBV28	-	TRBJ2-6	TRBD2	CASASGGANSGANVMTF	TGTGCCAGCGCATCGGGGGGTGCAAACTCTGGGGCCAACGTCATGACTTTC
TRBV7-9	many	TRBJ2-3	TRBD2	CASRRTSGTDTQYF	TGTGCCAGCAGACGGACTAGCGGCACAGATACGCAGTATTTT
TRBV5-1	few	TRBJ2-1	-	CASSWGHTRHEQFF	TGCGCCAGCAGCTGGGGACACACACGACATGAGCAGTTCTTC
TRBV27	many	TRBJ2-7	-	CASSFREDSYEQYF	TGTGCCAGCAGTTTTAGGGAGGACTCCTACGAGCAGTACTTC
TRBV20-1	-	TRBJ2-2	TRBD2	CSASPTSGLAFGELFF	TGCAGTGCTAGCCCGACCTCGGGACTAGCTTTCGGGGAGCTGTTTTTT
TRBV9	few	TRBJ2-5	TRBD2	CASSVGPGGETQYF	TGTGCCAGCAGCGTAGGCCCGGGGGGGGAGACCCAGTACTTC
TRBV7-8	-	TRBJ1-5	-	CASSPGQHSNQPQHF	TGTGCCAGCAGCCCGGGACAACATAGCAATCAGCCCCAGCATTTT